Listed here are 12 T cell receptor beta chains from one sample, sequenced in a study of T cells in Graves' hyperthyroidism and ophthalmopathy. Amplified TCR beta CDR3 regions came from RNA transcripts. Using the HTBI primer set, a first-round RT-PCR was run on the TCR CDR3. TCRdb processed the multiplex PCR reads anew with MiXCR; each CDR3 protein has one entry. The sample lists about 560,000 distinct CDR3 sequences, approximately 14% occurring once. Input material: blood. Source of these receptors: a young woman with Graves' hyperthyroidism.

This clonotype was detected ten times or more. V and J are TRBV28 and TRBJ2-1, with 15 bases matching TRBD2. Germline assignment: CDR1 MDHEN and CDR2 SYDVKM. The CDR3 length is 13 residues. J was trimmed by 10 bases and V by 6 bases; bases with no gene match: 1. CDR3 in amino acids: CASSGLAGGEQFF. The DNA of the CDR3 is TGTGCCAGCAGCGGACTAGCGGGAGGGGAGCAGTTCTTC.

This clonotype was detected ten times or more. The V and J genes are TRBV28 and TRBJ2-5, with D possibly TRBD1 on 6 matching bases. V was trimmed by 2 bases and J by 4 bases, leaving 8 bases between them. This CDR3 contains 13 residues. Germline V gene data show CDR1 as MDHEN and CDR2 as SYDVKM. In DNA form, the CDR3 reads TGTGCCAGCAGTTTACAGGGGTCAGAGACCCAGTACTTC. It specifies CASSLQGSETQYF.

In regard to this clonotype: The limits of the CDR3 on the DNA are not certain, so only TCRdb's listed CDR3 is given. V usage is TRBV20-1 and J usage is TRBJ2-5; the table's D call, TRBD2, has no DNA check behind it. The CDR3 spans 13 amino acids, including both terminal residues. CDR1 is DFQATT and CDR2 is SNEGSKA in the germline V gene (reference sequence). The CDR3 protein is CSAGEVATGSRYF.

Only a few counts were recorded for this clonotype. The gene calls are TRBV12-3 or TRBV12-4 and TRBJ1-2, with D unclear. The CDR3 extends over 15 amino acids. V lost 3 bases and J lost 4, with 15 bases in between. The CDR3 DNA sequence: TGTGCCAGCAGTTTGTCTTTGGCGGCAGTCTATGGCTACACCTTC. Protein: CASSLSLAAVYGYTF.

This clonotype occurred a few times. The rearrangement uses TRBV27 and TRBJ2-7; weak D call: TRBD2 (6 bases). Germline V gives CDR1 MNHEY, CDR2 SMNVEV (reference sequence). There are 12 residues in the CDR3. V dropped 5 bases and J dropped 6 bases, with 11 bases sitting between them. CDR3 amino acids: CASSPLGGEQYF. CDR3 DNA: TGTGCCAGCAGTCCGCTGGGGGGCGAGCAGTACTTC.

This clonotype was observed many times. The chain couples TRBV20-1 to TRBJ2-5; 14 bases fit TRBD2. The CDR3 spans 15 residues. The germline V gene has CDR1 DFQATT and CDR2 SNEGSKA (reference sequence). With V trimmed by 3 bases and J by 5 bases, 5 bases remained unmatched. This CDR3 is CSASGTSGRLETQYF. The CDR3 DNA reads TGCAGTGCTAGTGGGACTAGCGGGAGACTTGAGACCCAGTACTTC.

The chain links TRBV27 to TRBJ2-7, with 10 bases aligning to TRBD2. CDR1 MNHEY and CDR2 SMNVEV come from the germline V gene (reference sequence). Trimming at V came to 11 bases and at J to 1 base, leaving 11 bases not matched to a gene. This CDR3 is 15 amino acids long. CDR3 residues: CACGISGRDSYEQYF. The CDR3 bases are TGTGCCTGCGGAATAAGCGGGAGGGATTCCTACGAGCAGTACTTC.

This clonotype came up a few times. The chain links TRBV5-6 to TRBJ2-2, with 7 bases aligning to TRBD2. The CDR3 loop spans 17 amino acids. The ends lost 1 base at V and 1 base at J; junction bases unmatched: 7. The germline V gene encodes CDR1 SGHDT and CDR2 YYEEEE. CDR3 protein: CASSLTVTSLNTGELFF. The DNA of the CDR3 is TGTGCCAGCAGCTTGACAGTGACTAGCCTGAACACCGGGGAGCTGTTTTTT.

This clonotype came up many times. The rearrangement links TRBV7-3 to TRBJ2-1; 7 bases are a match to TRBD1. The CDR3 runs 16 residues. Per the germline V gene, CDR1 is SGHTA and CDR2 is FQGTGA. V trimming: 5 bases; J trimming: 2 bases; junction bases outside the gene matches: 9. Here the CDR3 reads CASSPSPGQPYNEQFF. CDR3 nucleotide sequence: TGTGCCAGCAGCCCCAGCCCGGGACAGCCCTACAATGAGCAGTTCTTC.

This clonotype came up many times. The V and J genes are TRBV29-1 and TRBJ2-5, with TRBD2 identical over 9 bases. The junction had 3 bases not matched to a gene; V was cut back by 2 bases and J by 5 bases. The CDR3 extends over 13 amino acids. In germline, CDR1 is SQVTM, CDR2 ANQGSEA. The CDR3 loop reads CSVERLAGETQYF. The CDR3, as DNA: TGCAGCGTTGAACGGCTAGCGGGGGAGACCCAGTACTTC.

This clonotype was counted ten times or more. The DNA for the CDR3 is TGTGCCAGCACCGGTGGTTTAAATGAGCAGTTCTTC. Protein sequence: CASTGGLNEQFF. The chain is built from TRBV27 and TRBJ2-1; D remains ambiguous. The V end was cut by 7 bases, the J end by 7 bases, with 11 bases between. Germline V gene lookup returns CDR1 MNHEY and CDR2 SMNVEV (reference sequence). This CDR3 comprises 12 residues.

This clonotype was picked up a small number of times. This rearrangement joins TRBV5-1 to TRBJ2-7; D remains unclear. The CDR3 contains 14 residues. Trimming removed 4 bases at V and 2 bases at J, with 13 bases between. Per germline, CDR1 SGHRS and CDR2 YFSETQ. Here the CDR3 DNA reads TGCGCCAGCAGCCTGACTCCTTTTACCTACGAGCAGTACTTC. Its protein is CASSLTPFTYEQYF. Looking up the rest from reference TRBV5-1 and TRBJ2-7 gives the full variable domain: KAGVTQTPRYLIKTRGQQVTLSCSPISGHRSVSWYQQTPGQGLQFLFEYFSETQRNKGNFPGRFSGRQFSNSRSEMNVSTLELGDSALYLCASSLTPFTYEQYFGPGTRLTVT.